This T cell receptor beta chain was observed in a study of response to subunit inactivated influenza vaccine. TCRdb analysed the RT-PCR reads with MiXCR anew, one entry per CDR3 protein. The table records hundreds of thousands of distinct CDR3 sequences, 7.6% of them present only once. CDR3 length equals 13 residues. The ends were cut back, 1 base at V and 4 bases at J, with 8 bases in the middle. CDR1 and CDR2 from the germline V gene are SGHVS and FNYEAQ. V usage is TRBV7-6 and J usage is TRBJ2-7; D uncertain. Sequencing used PBMCs from blood, obtained about 24 months after vaccination. This receptor was taken from a man in his fifties or sixties who received an inactivated influenza vaccine. CDR3 in amino acids: CASSLEKGYEQYF. In DNA form, the CDR3 reads TGTGCCAGCAGCTTAGAAAAAGGGTACGAGCAGTACTTC.